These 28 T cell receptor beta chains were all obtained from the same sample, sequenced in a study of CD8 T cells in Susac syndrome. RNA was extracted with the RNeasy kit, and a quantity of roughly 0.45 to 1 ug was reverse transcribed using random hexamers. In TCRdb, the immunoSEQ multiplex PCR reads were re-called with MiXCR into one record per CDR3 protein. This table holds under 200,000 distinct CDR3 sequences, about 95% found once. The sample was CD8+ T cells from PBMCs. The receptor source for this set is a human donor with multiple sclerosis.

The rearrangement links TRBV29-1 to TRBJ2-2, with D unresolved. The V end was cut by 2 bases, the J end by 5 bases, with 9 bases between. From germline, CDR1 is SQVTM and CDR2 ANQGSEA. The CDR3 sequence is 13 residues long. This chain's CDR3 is CSVEQSGTGELFF. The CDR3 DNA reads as TGCAGCGTTGAACAGTCTGGGACCGGGGAGCTGTTTTTT.

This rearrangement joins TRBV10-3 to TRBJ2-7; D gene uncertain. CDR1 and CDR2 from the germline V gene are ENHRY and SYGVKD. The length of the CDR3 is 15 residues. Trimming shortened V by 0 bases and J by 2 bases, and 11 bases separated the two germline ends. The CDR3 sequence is CAISESLRQTYEQYF. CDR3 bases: TGTGCCATCAGTGAGTCGCTCCGCCAGACCTACGAGCAGTACTTC.

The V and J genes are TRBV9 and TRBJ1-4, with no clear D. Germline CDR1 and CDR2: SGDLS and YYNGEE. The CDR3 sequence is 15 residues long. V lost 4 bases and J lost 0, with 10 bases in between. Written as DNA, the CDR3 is TGTGCCAGCAGCCTCTACGGGACAACTAATGAAAAACTGTTTTTT. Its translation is CASSLYGTTNEKLFF.

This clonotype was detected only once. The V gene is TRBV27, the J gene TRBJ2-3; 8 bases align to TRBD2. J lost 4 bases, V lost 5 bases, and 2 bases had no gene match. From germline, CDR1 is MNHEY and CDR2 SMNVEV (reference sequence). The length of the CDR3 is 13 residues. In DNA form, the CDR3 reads TGTGCCAGCAGTCGGGAGGGCCCAGATACGCAGTATTTT. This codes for CASSREGPDTQYF.

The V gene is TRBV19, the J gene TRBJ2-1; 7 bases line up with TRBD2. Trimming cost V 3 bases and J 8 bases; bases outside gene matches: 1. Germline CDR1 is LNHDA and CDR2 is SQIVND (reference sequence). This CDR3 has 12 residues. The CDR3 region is CASSMAGDEQFF. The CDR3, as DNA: TGTGCCAGTAGTATGGCGGGGGATGAGCAGTTCTTC.

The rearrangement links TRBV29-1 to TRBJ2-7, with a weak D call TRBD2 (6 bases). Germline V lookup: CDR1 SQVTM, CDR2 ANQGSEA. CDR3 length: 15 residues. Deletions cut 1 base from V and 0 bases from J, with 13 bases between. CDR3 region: CSVEALADYSYEQYF. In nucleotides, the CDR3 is TGCAGCGTTGAAGCTTTGGCGGACTACTCCTACGAGCAGTACTTC.

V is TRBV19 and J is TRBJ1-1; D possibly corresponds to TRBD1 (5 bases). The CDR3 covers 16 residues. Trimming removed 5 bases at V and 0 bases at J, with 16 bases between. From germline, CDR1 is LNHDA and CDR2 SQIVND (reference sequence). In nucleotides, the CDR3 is TGTGCCAGTAGTCCCACGGAGGGACCCCTGAACACTGAAGCTTTCTTT. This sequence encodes CASSPTEGPLNTEAFF.

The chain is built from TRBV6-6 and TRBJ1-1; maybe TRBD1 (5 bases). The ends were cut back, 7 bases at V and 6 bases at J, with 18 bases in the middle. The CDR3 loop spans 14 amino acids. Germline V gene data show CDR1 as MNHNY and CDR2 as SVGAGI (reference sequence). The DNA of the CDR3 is TGTGCCAGCACGGGGGGACCTTCTGGCTCTGAAGCTTTCTTT. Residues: CASTGGPSGSEAFF.

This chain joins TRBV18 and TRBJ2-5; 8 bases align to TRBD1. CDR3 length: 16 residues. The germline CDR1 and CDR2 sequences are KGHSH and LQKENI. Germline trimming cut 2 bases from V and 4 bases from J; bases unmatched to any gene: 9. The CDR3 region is CASSPFSTGGRETQYF. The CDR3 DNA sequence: TGTGCCAGCTCACCATTTTCCACAGGGGGGCGAGAGACCCAGTACTTC. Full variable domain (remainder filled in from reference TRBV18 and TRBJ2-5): NAGVMQNPRHLVRRRGQEARLRCSPMKGHSHVYWYRQLPEEGLKFMVYLQKENIIDESGMPKERFSAEFPKEGPSILRIQQVVRGDSAAYFCASSPFSTGGRETQYFGPGTRLLVL.

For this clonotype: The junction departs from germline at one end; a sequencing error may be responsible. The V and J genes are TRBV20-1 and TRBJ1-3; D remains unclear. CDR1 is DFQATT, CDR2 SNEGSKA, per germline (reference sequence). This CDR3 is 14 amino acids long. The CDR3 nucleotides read TGCAGTGCTCGAGACTATATCTCTGGAAACACCATATATTTT. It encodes CSARDYISGNTIYF.

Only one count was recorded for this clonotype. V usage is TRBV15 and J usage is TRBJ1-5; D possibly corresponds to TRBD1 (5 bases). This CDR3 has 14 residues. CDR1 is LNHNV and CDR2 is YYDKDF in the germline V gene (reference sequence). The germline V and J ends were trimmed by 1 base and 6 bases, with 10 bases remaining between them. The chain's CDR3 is CATSRVGGFQPQHF. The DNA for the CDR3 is TGTGCCACCAGCAGAGTCGGGGGGTTTCAGCCCCAGCATTTT.

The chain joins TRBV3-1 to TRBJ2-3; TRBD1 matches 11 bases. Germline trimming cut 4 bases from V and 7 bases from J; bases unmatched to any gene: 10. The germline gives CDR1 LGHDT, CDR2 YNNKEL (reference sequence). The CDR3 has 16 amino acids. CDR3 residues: CASSPSGTGGEYTQYF. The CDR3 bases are TGTGCCAGCAGCCCCTCTGGGACAGGGGGTGAATATACGCAGTATTTT.

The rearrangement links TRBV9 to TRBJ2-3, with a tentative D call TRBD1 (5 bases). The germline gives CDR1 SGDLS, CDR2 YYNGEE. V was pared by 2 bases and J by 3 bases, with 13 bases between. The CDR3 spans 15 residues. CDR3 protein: CASSVEWGVTDTQYF. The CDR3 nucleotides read TGTGCCAGCAGCGTGGAGTGGGGCGTGACAGATACGCAGTATTTT.

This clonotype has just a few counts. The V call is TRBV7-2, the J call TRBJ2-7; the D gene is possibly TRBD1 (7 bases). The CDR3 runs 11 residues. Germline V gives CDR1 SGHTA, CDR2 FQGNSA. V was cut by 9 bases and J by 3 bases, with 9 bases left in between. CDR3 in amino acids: CASQGGYEQYF. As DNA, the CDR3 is TGTGCCAGTCAGGGGGGCTACGAGCAGTACTTC.

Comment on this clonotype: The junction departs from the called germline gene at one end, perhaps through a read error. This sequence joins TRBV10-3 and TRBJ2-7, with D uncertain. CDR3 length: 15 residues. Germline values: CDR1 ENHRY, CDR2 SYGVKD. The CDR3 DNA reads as TGTGCCATCAGTGAGTCCCCCACCTCCTCCGACGAGCAGTACTTC. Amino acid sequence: CAISESPTSSDEQYF.

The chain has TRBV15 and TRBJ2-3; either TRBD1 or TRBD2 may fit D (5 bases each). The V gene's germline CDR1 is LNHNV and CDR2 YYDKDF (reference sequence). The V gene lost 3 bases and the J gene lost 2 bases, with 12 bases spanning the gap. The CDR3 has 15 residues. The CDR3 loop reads CATSRTPGTTDTQYF. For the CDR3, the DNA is TGTGCCACCAGCAGGACCCCCGGGACCACAGATACGCAGTATTTT.

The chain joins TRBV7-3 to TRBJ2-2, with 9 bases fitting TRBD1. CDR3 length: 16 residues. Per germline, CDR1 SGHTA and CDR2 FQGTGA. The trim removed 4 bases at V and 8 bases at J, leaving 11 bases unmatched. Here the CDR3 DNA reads TGTGCCAGCAGCTCTAGAACCGGGACAGGGACAGGGGAGCTGTTTTTT. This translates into CASSSRTGTGTGELFF.

The CDR3 is CASSPRPGLSEQFF. DNA for the CDR3: TGTGCCAGCAGTCCCCGCCCTGGACTATCTGAGCAGTTCTTC. The chain recombines TRBV5-4 with TRBJ2-1; TRBD2 is a possible D gene (6 bases). The V and J ends lost 5 bases and 9 bases respectively, with 18 bases between them. This CDR3 is built from 14 residues. Per germline, CDR1 SGHNT and CDR2 YYREEE (reference sequence).

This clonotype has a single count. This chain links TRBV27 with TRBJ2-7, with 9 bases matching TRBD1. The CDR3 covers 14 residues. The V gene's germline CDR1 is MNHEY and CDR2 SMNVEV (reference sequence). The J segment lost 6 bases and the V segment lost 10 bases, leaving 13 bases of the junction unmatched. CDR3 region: CATSPGQGLGEQYF. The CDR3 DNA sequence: TGTGCCACCTCTCCGGGACAGGGACTCGGCGAGCAGTACTTC.

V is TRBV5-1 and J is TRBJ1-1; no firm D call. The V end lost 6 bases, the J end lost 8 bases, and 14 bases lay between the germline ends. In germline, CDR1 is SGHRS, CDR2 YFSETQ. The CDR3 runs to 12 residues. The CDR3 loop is CASNSPREEAFF. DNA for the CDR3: TGCGCCAGCAACTCCCCGAGGGAGGAAGCTTTCTTT.

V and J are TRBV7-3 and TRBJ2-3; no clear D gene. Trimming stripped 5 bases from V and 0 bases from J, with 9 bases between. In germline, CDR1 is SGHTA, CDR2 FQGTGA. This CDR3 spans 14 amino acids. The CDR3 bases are TGTGCCAGCAGCCCATATGTAAGCACAGATACGCAGTATTTT. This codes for CASSPYVSTDTQYF.

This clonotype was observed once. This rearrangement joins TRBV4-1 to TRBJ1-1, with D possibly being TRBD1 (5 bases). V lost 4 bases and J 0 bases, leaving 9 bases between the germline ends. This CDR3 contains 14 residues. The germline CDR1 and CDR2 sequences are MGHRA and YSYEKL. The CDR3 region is CASSPGPLNTEAFF. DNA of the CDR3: TGCGCCAGCAGCCCGGGACCGCTGAACACTGAAGCTTTCTTT.

CDR3 sequence: CASSLMTETYEQYF. The CDR3 DNA is TGTGCCAGCAGCTTAATGACGGAGACCTACGAGCAGTACTTC. This sequence joins TRBV7-2 and TRBJ2-7; no clear D. Germline V gives CDR1 SGHTA, CDR2 FQGNSA. The CDR3 has 14 residues. Trimming stripped 2 bases from V and 2 bases from J, with 10 bases between.

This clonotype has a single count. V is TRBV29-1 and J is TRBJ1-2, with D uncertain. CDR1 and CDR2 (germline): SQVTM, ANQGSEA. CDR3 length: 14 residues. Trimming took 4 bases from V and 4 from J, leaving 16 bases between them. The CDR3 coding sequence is TGCAGCGTTGTCCCCCCGAATTGGGGCTATGGCTACACCTTC. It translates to CSVVPPNWGYGYTF.

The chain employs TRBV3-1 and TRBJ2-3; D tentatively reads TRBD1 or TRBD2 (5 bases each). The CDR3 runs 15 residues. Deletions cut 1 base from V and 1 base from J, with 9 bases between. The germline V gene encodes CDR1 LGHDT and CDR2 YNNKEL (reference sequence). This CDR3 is CASSQARDRTDTQYF. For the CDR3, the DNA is TGTGCCAGCAGCCAAGCTCGGGACCGCACAGATACGCAGTATTTT.

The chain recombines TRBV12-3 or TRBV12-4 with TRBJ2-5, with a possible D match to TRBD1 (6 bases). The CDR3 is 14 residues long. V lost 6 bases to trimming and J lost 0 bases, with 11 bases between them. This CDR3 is CASSRYRDQETQYF. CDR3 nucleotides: TGTGCCAGCAGCCGATACAGGGACCAAGAGACCCAGTACTTC.

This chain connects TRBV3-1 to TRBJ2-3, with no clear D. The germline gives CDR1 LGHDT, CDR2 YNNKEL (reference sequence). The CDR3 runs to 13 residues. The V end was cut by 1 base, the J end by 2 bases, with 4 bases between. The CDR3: CASSQGPTDTQYF. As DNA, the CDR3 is TGTGCCAGCAGCCAAGGGCCCACAGATACGCAGTATTTT.

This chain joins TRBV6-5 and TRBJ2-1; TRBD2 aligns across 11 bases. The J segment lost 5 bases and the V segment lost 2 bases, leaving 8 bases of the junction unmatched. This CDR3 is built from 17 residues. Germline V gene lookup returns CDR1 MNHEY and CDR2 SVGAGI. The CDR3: CASSYQTSGNPNNEQFF. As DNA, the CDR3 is TGTGCCAGCAGTTACCAGACTAGCGGGAATCCTAACAATGAGCAGTTCTTC.